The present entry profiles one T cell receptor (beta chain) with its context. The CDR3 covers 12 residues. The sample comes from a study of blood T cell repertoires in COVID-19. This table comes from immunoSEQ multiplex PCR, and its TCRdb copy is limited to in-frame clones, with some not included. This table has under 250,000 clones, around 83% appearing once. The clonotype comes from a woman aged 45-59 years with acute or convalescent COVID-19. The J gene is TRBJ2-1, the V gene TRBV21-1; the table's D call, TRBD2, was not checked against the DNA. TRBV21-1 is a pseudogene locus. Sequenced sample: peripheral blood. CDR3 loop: CASRKRSNEQFF. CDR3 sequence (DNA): TGTGCCAGCAGGAAAAGGAGCAATGAGCAGTTCTTC.